This TCR beta chain originates from a study of a mutant IDH1 vaccine in newly diagnosed glioma. Germline assignment: CDR1 GTSNPN and CDR2 SVGIG (reference sequence). This CDR3 contains 12 residues. Described time point: baseline, week 1 (first vaccination visit). Treatment meaning: pre-vaccination baseline after standard-of-care therapy. Sequenced by immunoSEQ multiplex PCR; TCRdb stores in-frame clones only, minus some. The table records tens of thousands of clones, more than 65% of them present only once. V gene TRBV30 combines with J gene TRBJ1-2; D may be TRBD1 (5 bases). This clonotype was sampled from a man aged 50-60 years with glioma. The material was PBMCs, obtained from a glioma patient treated with radiotherapy, temozolomide or both. The CDR3 loop reads CGAGRGRYGYTF. The CDR3 bases are TGTGGCGCAGGGCGGGGCCGCTATGGCTACACCTTC. Full variable domain (outside the CDR3, taken from reference TRBV30 and TRBJ1-2): SQTIHQWPATLVQPVGSPLSLECTVEGTSNPNLYWYRQAAGRGLQLLFYSVGIGQISSEVPQNLSASRPQDRQFILSSKKLLLSDSGFYLCGAGRGRYGYTFGSGTRLTVV.